The rows below give T cell receptor beta chains drawn from one sample of a study of blood T cell repertoires in COVID-19. Assay: immunoSEQ multiplex PCR; the TCRdb copy retains only in-frame clones and omits some. The sample lists roughly 390,000 clones; about 90% were seen once. Sequencing used peripheral blood. Receptor source: a woman in her thirties with COVID-19, enrolled during active disease. CDR3s include the opening cysteine and the closing phenylalanine or tryptophan. A D gene is named only where the DNA matches it firmly. Size tells how often a clone was seen (once, few, many) or the class of an expanded clone, and some rows leave it out.

d_call	v_call	clone_size	j_call	cdr3_aa	cdr3_nt
TRBD1	TRBV12-5	NA	TRBJ1-4	CASGSPGQYEKLFF	TGTGCTAGTGGTTCCCCGGGACAGTATGAAAAACTGTTTTTT
NA	TRBV6-5	NA	TRBJ1-5	CASSYGQGGQPQHF	TGTGCCAGCAGTTACGGCCAGGGAGGTCAGCCCCAGCATTTT
NA	TRBV18	NA	TRBJ2-7	CASSPADEQYF	TGTGCCAGCTCACCGGCCGACGAGCAGTACTTC
NA	TRBV4-2	NA	TRBJ1-1	CASSHPGLPKAEAFF	TGTGCCAGCAGCCACCCGGGACTCCCGAAGGCTGAAGCTTTCTTT
NA	TRBV7-2	NA	TRBJ2-7	CASSLRGRAYEQYF	TGTGCCAGCAGCTTAAGGGGAAGGGCCTACGAGCAGTACTTC
NA	TRBV28	NA	TRBJ1-4	CASRTGGPNEKLFF	TGTGCCAGCAGGACAGGCGGCCCTAATGAAAAACTGTTTTTT
NA	TRBV6-5	NA	TRBJ1-4	CAAAPATNEKLFF	TGTGCCGCCGCCCCAGCAACTAATGAAAAACTGTTTTTT
NA	TRBV10-1	NA	TRBJ1-1	CASTPDGRLNTEAFF	TGCGCCAGCACCCCGGACGGGAGGCTTAACACTGAAGCTTTCTTT
TRBD2	TRBV5-1	NA	TRBJ2-7	CASSRGLAGVYEQYF	TGCGCCAGCAGCCGCGGACTAGCGGGAGTCTACGAGCAGTACTTC
NA	TRBV7-9	NA	TRBJ1-6	CASSQTQLDSPLHF	TGTGCCAGCAGCCAAACCCAGCTAGATTCACCCCTCCACTTT
NA	TRBV5-4	NA	TRBJ2-1	CASSPRGASDTYNEQFF	TGTGCCAGCAGCCCCAGGGGGGCTAGCGACACCTACAATGAGCAGTTCTTC
TRBD2	TRBV5-1	NA	TRBJ2-5	CASSLGTSGQETQYF	TGCGCCAGCAGCTTGGGGACTAGCGGACAAGAGACCCAGTACTTC
NA	TRBV19	NA	TRBJ1-4	CASSIIIGGTNEKLFF	TGTGCCAGTAGTATCATAATAGGAGGAACTAATGAAAAACTGTTTTTT
NA	TRBV19	NA	TRBJ2-3	CASSIAVTDTQYF	TGTGCCAGTAGTATAGCCGTCACAGATACGCAGTATTTT
TRBD1	TRBV24-1	NA	TRBJ2-3	CATSTGGSTDTQYF	TGTGCCACCAGTACAGGGGGAAGCACAGATACGCAGTATTTT
NA	TRBV5-6	once	TRBJ2-2	CASSLTPPGGELFF	TGTGCCAGCAGCTTGACTCCGCCGGGCGGGGAGCTGTTTTTT
TRBD2	TRBV7-2	NA	TRBJ2-7	CASSLEGTSTYEQYF	TGTGCCAGCAGCTTAGAGGGGACTAGCACCTACGAGCAGTACTTC
NA	TRBV5-1	NA	TRBJ1-1	CASSLDGGLIEAFF	TGCGCCAGCAGCCTGGACGGGGGGCTTATTGAAGCTTTCTTT
NA	TRBV5-1	NA	TRBJ1-5	CASSSNRAHLYSNQPQHF	TGCGCCAGCAGCTCAAACAGGGCCCACTTATATAGCAATCAGCCCCAGCATTTT
NA	TRBV28	NA	TRBJ1-1	CASSQVPGGAEAFF	TGTGCCAGCAGTCAGGTCCCCGGAGGGGCTGAAGCTTTCTTT
TRBD1	TRBV5-1	NA	TRBJ2-7	CASRDRGRNEQYF	TGCGCCAGCAGGGACAGGGGGCGAAACGAGCAGTACTTC
NA	TRBV11-2	NA	TRBJ2-1	CASSLGAASYNEQFF	TGTGCCAGCAGCTTAGGAGCGGCCTCCTACAATGAGCAGTTCTTC
TRBD2	TRBV9	NA	TRBJ2-2	CASSVAAGELAGVWLNTGELFF	TGTGCCAGCAGCGTAGCGGCAGGGGAACTAGCGGGAGTTTGGCTGAACACCGGGGAGCTGTTTTTT
NA	TRBV7-9	NA	TRBJ1-2	CASSPHGEYGYTF	TGTGCCAGCAGCCCCCACGGGGAATATGGCTACACCTTC
NA	TRBV4-1	NA	TRBJ1-5	CASSRMAGANQPQHF	TGCGCCAGCAGCCGTATGGCAGGGGCCAATCAGCCCCAGCATTTT
NA	TRBV21-1	NA	TRBJ1-4	CASSKEGGNCTNEKLFF	TGTGCCAGCAGCAAAGAGGGGGGGAATTGCACTAATGAAAAACTGTTTTTT
NA	TRBV11-2	NA	TRBJ2-1	CASSFRDNEQFF	TGTGCCAGCAGCTTCAGGGACAATGAGCAGTTCTTC
NA	TRBV6-6	NA	TRBJ1-2	CASRRTDFYGYTF	TGTGCCAGCAGGCGAACAGATTTCTATGGCTACACCTTC
TRBD1	TRBV30	NA	TRBJ1-2	CAWSVHGTGEGYTF	TGTGCCTGGAGTGTACACGGGACAGGGGAGGGCTACACCTTC
NA	TRBV6-5	NA	TRBJ2-3	CASAQVADTQYF	TGTGCCAGCGCACAAGTTGCAGATACGCAGTATTTT
TRBD1	TRBV5-6	NA	TRBJ2-1	CASSEYWTGGTSNEQFF	TGTGCCAGCAGCGAGTACTGGACAGGGGGAACTAGCAATGAGCAGTTCTTC
NA	TRBV11-2	many	TRBJ2-3	CASSSHWGPRTDTQYF	TGTGCCAGCAGCTCGCATTGGGGCCCTCGCACAGATACGCAGTATTTT
TRBD2	TRBV19	NA	TRBJ2-3	CASSSGRAFTDTQYF	TGTGCCAGTAGTAGCGGGAGGGCCTTTACAGATACGCAGTATTTT
NA	TRBV9	few	TRBJ2-2	CASSVAGAGRPGELFF	TGTGCCAGCAGCGTAGCGGGCGCGGGGCGTCCCGGGGAGCTGTTTTTT